The 20 T cell receptor beta chains reported below all come from one sample, sequenced in a study of blood T cell repertoires in COVID-19. TCRdb's copy holds only in-frame clones and misses some; the assay was immunoSEQ multiplex PCR. The top ten clones hold roughly 4% of a sample with fewer than 250,000 clones, about four fifths of them seen once. Sequenced sample: peripheral blood. All receptors come from a man aged 50 or older with acute or convalescent COVID-19.

V is TRBV18 and J is TRBJ2-1, with TRBD2 as a possible D gene (6 bases). The CDR3 extends over 16 amino acids. V lost 3 bases, J lost 9 bases, and 21 bases lay in between. Germline V gene data show CDR1 as KGHSH and CDR2 as LQKENI. In DNA form, the CDR3 reads TGTGCCAGCTCACCCATTCGTCTGGAGGGGCTGAGTGAGCAGTTCTTC. Translated: CASSPIRLEGLSEQFF.

The J gene is TRBJ2-7, the V gene TRBV12-5, with 9 bases identical to TRBD1. The germline gives CDR1 LGHNT, CDR2 FRNRAP. V lost 4 bases, J lost 9 bases, and 7 bases stayed unmatched. The CDR3 loop spans 13 amino acids. The CDR3 reads CASGWGTGFLQYF. For the CDR3, the DNA is TGTGCTAGTGGTTGGGGGACAGGGTTTTTGCAGTACTTC.

This chain joins TRBV5-1 and TRBJ1-1; D perhaps matches TRBD1 (6 bases). This CDR3 spans 15 amino acids. CDR1 and CDR2 (germline): SGHRS, YFSETQ. V gave up 6 bases and J gave up 6 bases, with 21 bases separating them. The DNA of the CDR3 is TGCGCCAGCACCACCCAGGGGCCAGGGGTCTCTGAAGCTTTCTTT. The encoded protein is CASTTQGPGVSEAFF.

The gene calls are TRBV19 and TRBJ1-5; D remains ambiguous. CDR3 size: 13 residues. CDR1 and CDR2 (germline): LNHDA, SQIVND (reference sequence). V was trimmed by 1 base and J by 6 bases, leaving 7 bases between them. The CDR3 loop is CASSIAYLQPQHF. The CDR3 bases are TGTGCCAGTAGTATAGCGTATCTTCAGCCCCAGCATTTT.

J is TRBJ1-1 and V is TRBV10-2; a weak D match, TRBD1 (5 bases). CDR1 and CDR2 from the germline V gene are WSHSY and SAAADI. Trimming removed 2 bases at V and 5 bases at J, with 15 bases between. This CDR3 is 15 amino acids long. CDR3 sequence: CASSELRRGWTEAFF. CDR3 bases: TGCGCCAGCAGTGAGCTTCGGAGGGGCTGGACTGAAGCTTTCTTT.

The chain has TRBV30 and TRBJ2-4, with TRBD2 matching 8 bases. Germline V gives CDR1 GTSNPN, CDR2 SVGIG (reference sequence). After removal of 6 bases from V and 3 bases from J, the junction contained 10 bases not matched to a gene. This CDR3 is built from 15 residues. CDR3 residues: CACLFTSGYKNIQYF. CDR3 DNA sequence: TGTGCCTGCTTGTTTACTAGCGGATACAAAAACATTCAGTACTTC.

This chain joins TRBV6-5 and TRBJ2-5; 9 bases agree with TRBD2. This CDR3 is built from 14 residues. The junction had 3 bases not matched to a gene; V was cut back by 4 bases and J by 3 bases. Germline lookup yields CDR1 MNHEY and CDR2 SVGAGI. The CDR3 is CASSSSGAKETQYF. CDR3 bases: TGTGCCAGCAGTTCTAGCGGGGCAAAAGAGACCCAGTACTTC.

The genes are TRBV12-3 or TRBV12-4 and TRBJ2-1; 11 bases fit TRBD2. V shed 8 bases and J 5 bases; nucleotides not matched to a gene: 2. This CDR3 comprises 13 residues. CDR3 DNA: TGTGCCAGCCGGGGACTAGCGGACAATGAGCAGTTCTTC. Translated, it gives CASRGLADNEQFF.

The J gene is TRBJ1-2, the V gene TRBV7-9; no reliable D call. Trimming removed 4 bases at V and 0 bases at J, with 6 bases between. Germline CDR1 and CDR2: SEHNR and FQNEAQ (reference sequence). The CDR3 consists of 13 residues. Here the CDR3 reads CASSSGSNYGYTF. Here the CDR3 DNA reads TGTGCCAGCAGCTCCGGTTCTAACTATGGCTACACCTTC.

V is TRBV7-8 and J is TRBJ2-3, with D possibly matching TRBD2 (6 bases). The V end lost 4 bases, the J end lost 3 bases, and 32 bases lay between the germline ends. The CDR3 loop spans 21 amino acids. Germline values: CDR1 SGHVS, CDR2 FQNEAQ. In nucleotides, the CDR3 is TGTGCCAGCAGCTCCCGTAGCTTGGTGCGGACTAAACAGATTCAAACAGATACGCAGTATTTT. As protein: CASSSRSLVRTKQIQTDTQYF.

The chain joins TRBV7-8 to TRBJ1-6; maybe TRBD1 (6 bases). CDR3 length equals 14 residues. V dropped 5 bases and J dropped 9 bases, with 14 bases sitting between them. CDR1 is SGHVS, CDR2 FQNEAQ, per germline. The CDR3 region is CASSNTGRGSPLHF. The CDR3 DNA follows: TGTGCCAGCAGCAATACAGGGCGAGGTTCACCCCTCCACTTT.

CDR3 residues: CASSHRQVEGYTF. The CDR3 DNA follows: TGTGCCAGCAGCCACCGGCAGGTGGAAGGCTACACCTTC. The chain carries TRBV7-9 and TRBJ1-2; D unresolved. Germline CDR1 reads SEHNR; CDR2 reads FQNEAQ (reference sequence). The CDR3 totals 13 residues. Trimming stripped 5 bases from V and 8 bases from J, with 15 bases between.

The gene calls are TRBV5-1 and TRBJ2-2; 9 bases match TRBD1. Germline V lookup: CDR1 SGHRS, CDR2 YFSETQ. The length of the CDR3 is 16 residues. The J segment lost 6 bases and the V segment lost 0 bases, leaving 6 bases of the junction unmatched. CDR3 sequence (DNA): TGCGCCAGCAGCTTGGTTCGGACAGGGGATGCCGGGGAGCTGTTTTTT. Protein: CASSLVRTGDAGELFF.

CDR3 nucleotides: TGCGCCAGCAGCGGGACAGGGAGTGGAAACACCATATATTTT. Its translation: CASSGTGSGNTIYF. The chain links TRBV5-1 to TRBJ1-3, with TRBD1 identical over 9 bases. Germline CDR1 and CDR2: SGHRS and YFSETQ. The ends lost 4 bases at V and 3 bases at J; junction bases unmatched: 2. This CDR3 comprises 14 residues.

A word on this clone: At one of its ends the junction is not consistent with the germline gene, which may arise from a read error. The CDR3 region has the DNA TGTGCCAGCAGTAAGCAGGGACAAGGGACCCAGTACTTC. The encoded protein is CASSKQGQGTQYF. The chain uses TRBV6-5 and TRBJ2-5; TRBD1 might be the D (6 bases). CDR3 size: 13 residues. Germline-derived CDR1 and CDR2 are MNHEY and SVGAGI.

This sequence joins TRBV6-6 and TRBJ2-7, with D perhaps TRBD1 (5 bases). V lost 4 bases, J lost 5 bases, and 12 bases lay in between. The germline CDR1 and CDR2 sequences are MNHNY and SVGAGI (reference sequence). The CDR3 contains 13 residues. The chain's CDR3 is CASSWQGGDEQYF. CDR3 in DNA: TGTGCCAGCAGTTGGCAGGGTGGGGACGAGCAGTACTTC.

This clone came up once. The chain couples TRBV11-2 to TRBJ2-7, with no clear D. The germline V gene encodes CDR1 SGHAT and CDR2 FQNNGV. This CDR3 comprises 18 residues. V was trimmed by 5 bases and J by 0 bases, leaving 23 bases between them. The CDR3 here is CASSHWPPYLNRSYEQYF. CDR3 nucleotide sequence: TGTGCCAGCAGCCATTGGCCCCCTTATTTGAACCGCTCCTACGAGCAGTACTTC.

The chain carries TRBV27 and TRBJ2-3; TRBD2 matches 10 bases. CDR1 is MNHEY and CDR2 is SMNVEV in the germline V gene (reference sequence). The CDR3 runs to 20 residues. The V gene end was trimmed by 6 bases and the J gene end by 2 bases; junction bases not matched to a gene: 20. The CDR3 loop reads CASRTWVSGVAGGYTDTQYF. CDR3 DNA sequence: TGTGCCAGCAGGACGTGGGTCTCCGGGGTAGCGGGAGGATACACAGATACGCAGTATTTT.

The CDR3 sequence: CASSLALGDTDTQYF. As DNA, the CDR3 is TGCGCCAGCAGCTTGGCCCTGGGAGACACAGATACGCAGTATTTT. This chain connects TRBV5-1 to TRBJ2-3, with a possible D match to TRBD2 (5 bases). Germline V gives CDR1 SGHRS, CDR2 YFSETQ. The length of the CDR3 is 15 residues. V was shortened by 0 bases and J by 2 bases, with 10 bases between the two germline ends.

The chain joins TRBV18 to TRBJ1-5, with 8 bases identical to TRBD1. The CDR3 covers 16 residues. Germline V CDR1 and CDR2: KGHSH, LQKENI. Trimming cost V 5 bases and J 6 bases; bases outside gene matches: 12. The CDR3 sequence is CASSSTHTGGGQPQHF. The CDR3 nucleotides read TGTGCCAGCTCATCAACGCATACAGGGGGAGGTCAGCCCCAGCATTTT.